This T cell receptor (beta chain) was observed in a study of OX40 agonist ivuxolimab in advanced cancers. Study findings and constraints: Not determined was the antigen specificity of the expanded peripheral T cells.

Germline-derived CDR1 and CDR2 are SGHTA and FQGNSA. This CDR3 has 15 residues. V dropped 4 bases and J dropped 5 bases, with 17 bases sitting between them. On this clone itself: Its antigen is still unknown.

Method: immunoSEQ multiplex PCR; TCRdb's copy keeps in-frame clones and lacks some. The data contain over 55,000 clones, around 90% of them singletons. This chain joins TRBV7-2 and TRBJ1-2; D perhaps matches TRBD1 (6 bases). This TCR came from an adult with an advanced solid tumor such as melanoma, head and neck, liver or kidney cancer. The input for sequencing was CD4+ or CD8+ T cells sorted from blood, taken in a trial of the OX40 agonist ivuxolimab. CDR3: CASSYSTGGVYGYTF. The CDR3 DNA reads as TGTGCCAGCAGCTACTCGACCGGGGGCGTGTATGGCTACACCTTC.